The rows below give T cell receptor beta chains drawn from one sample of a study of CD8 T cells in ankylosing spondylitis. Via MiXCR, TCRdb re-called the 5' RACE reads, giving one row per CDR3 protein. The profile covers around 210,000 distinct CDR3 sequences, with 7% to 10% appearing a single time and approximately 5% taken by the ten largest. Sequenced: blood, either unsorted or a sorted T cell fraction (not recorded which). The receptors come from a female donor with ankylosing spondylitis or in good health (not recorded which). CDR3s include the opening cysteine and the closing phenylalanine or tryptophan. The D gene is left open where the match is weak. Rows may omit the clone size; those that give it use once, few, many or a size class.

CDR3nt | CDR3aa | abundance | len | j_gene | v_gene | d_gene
TGCAGTGCTAGAGACCCCACGGGGTTTGGCTCTCGACAGTACTTC | CSARDPTGFGSRQYF | many | 15 | TRBJ2-5 | TRBV20-1 | .
TGCAGTGCTAGAGATTTAAGGAGAACCGGGGAGCTGTTTTTT | CSARDLRRTGELFF | many | 14 | TRBJ2-2 | TRBV20-1 | .
TGTGCCAGCAGCTCGAGAACGGGGTTGAATACGCAGTATTTT | CASSSRTGLNTQYF | few | 14 | TRBJ2-3 | TRBV7-1 | .
TGTGCCAGCAGCCTTGCCGGGACTTTTGCTAGCACAGATACGCAGTATTTT | CASSLAGTFASTDTQYF | many | 17 | TRBJ2-3 | TRBV9 | .
TGTGCCAGCAGCTTACGTCACACAGATACGCAGTATTTT | CASSLRHTDTQYF | many | 13 | TRBJ2-3 | TRBV5-4 | .
TGCAGCGTTGTAGCGGGCTCCTACGAGCAGTACTTC | CSVVAGSYEQYF | few | 12 | TRBJ2-7 | TRBV29-1 | TRBD2
TGTGCCAGCAGTTTTCAGGGGCTCACAGATACGCAGTATTTT | CASSFQGLTDTQYF | many | 14 | TRBJ2-3 | TRBV28 | .
TGTGCCAGCAGCCGGTTAGGGGGTGCTAACAATGAGCAGTTCTTC | CASSRLGGANNEQFF | few | 15 | TRBJ2-1 | TRBV7-2 | .
TGTGCCAGCACCTTGGCCCCCGGGTCCTACAATGAGCAGTTCTTC | CASTLAPGSYNEQFF | many | 15 | TRBJ2-1 | TRBV6-2/TRBV6-3 | .
TGTGCCAGCAGTTTGAAGGGGACCGGGGAGCTGTTTTTT | CASSLKGTGELFF | many | 13 | TRBJ2-2 | TRBV12-3/TRBV12-4 | .
TGTGCCAGCAGGCCTTCGACTATCCACGAGCAGTACTTC | CASRPSTIHEQYF | many | 13 | TRBJ2-7 | TRBV6-2/TRBV6-3 | .
TGTGCCAGCAGCTCCCCGGGACAGGGACACAATGAGCAGTTCTTC | CASSSPGQGHNEQFF | . | 15 | TRBJ2-1 | TRBV7-9 | TRBD1
TGTGCCATCACAACGGGCCCTAGCACAGATACGCAGTATTTT | CAITTGPSTDTQYF | many | 14 | TRBJ2-3 | TRBV10-3 | .
TGTGCCAGCAGTGAAGTGACAGGGGACTACGAGCAGTACTTC | CASSEVTGDYEQYF | many | 14 | TRBJ2-7 | TRBV2 | TRBD1
TGTGCCAGCAGTATGGAGGGGAGAGCTTTCACTGAAGCTTTCTTT | CASSMEGRAFTEAFF | . | 15 | TRBJ1-1 | TRBV6-2/TRBV6-3 | .
TGCAGTGCTCTACCACCACGGGGGGCAAATGAAAAACTGTTTTTT | CSALPPRGANEKLFF | many | 15 | TRBJ1-4 | TRBV20-1 | .